A selection of T cell receptor beta chains follows, all from one sample in a study of blood T cell repertoires in COVID-19. The protocol was immunoSEQ multiplex PCR, while the TCRdb copy is restricted to in-frame clones and leaves out a portion. The profile covers more than 150,000 clones, with roughly nine tenths appearing a single time and about a fifth taken by the ten largest. Sequencing was done on a sample of peripheral blood. The receptors were gathered from a man aged 70 or older with active or convalescent COVID-19. CDR3s include the opening cysteine and the closing phenylalanine or tryptophan. A D gene is named only where the DNA matches it firmly. Only some rows state a clone size, as once, few, many or a class for expanded clones.

abundance,v_gene,j_gene,d_gene,CDR3nt,CDR3aa
-,TRBV12-5,TRBJ1-2,TRBD1,TGTGCTAGTGGTTCCGGGACAGGGACAGATACCTTC,CASGSGTGTDTF
-,TRBV9,TRBJ2-2,TRBD1,TGTGCCAGCAGCCGGACAGGGGGGACCGGGGAGCTGTTTTTT,CASSRTGGTGELFF
-,TRBV18,TRBJ1-6,-,TGTGCCAGCTCACCACGCGAAGGACGGGGGGGCTCACCCCTCCACTTT,CASSPREGRGGSPLHF
-,TRBV4-3,TRBJ1-1,-,TGCGCCAGCAGCCAAGGTGTAGCGCGGTCGAGGACTGAAGCTTTCTTT,CASSQGVARSRTEAFF
-,TRBV7-9,TRBJ1-6,TRBD1,TGTGCCAGCCGCCGACAGGGGGGCTCCTATAATTCACCCCTCCACTTT,CASRRQGGSYNSPLHF
-,TRBV9,TRBJ2-7,TRBD2,TGTGCCAGCAGCCCCAAGCGGGAGGGCATCTACGAGCAGTACTTC,CASSPKREGIYEQYF
-,TRBV7-3,TRBJ1-4,-,TGTGCCAGCAGCTTACAGGGCGCGGCAACTAATGAAAAACTGTTTTTT,CASSLQGAATNEKLFF
-,TRBV6-5,TRBJ2-5,-,TGTGCCAGCATCCCAGCGACTGGAGAGACCCAGTACTTC,CASIPATGETQYF
-,TRBV27,TRBJ1-5,TRBD1,TGTGCCAGCAAAAAATATCCGGGACAGGGGCCCGAGGGACCCCAGCATTTT,CASKKYPGQGPEGPQHF
-,TRBV14,TRBJ1-3,-,TGTGCCACCTCTCGTCTTCTATCGGGCTCTGGAAACACCATATATTTT,CATSRLLSGSGNTIYF
-,TRBV19,TRBJ1-5,-,TGTGCCAGTAGTATGGAGTTGGGTCAGCCCCAGCATTTT,CASSMELGQPQHF
-,TRBV19,TRBJ1-5,-,TGTGCCAGTAGTATAAGGGGACACCAGGCAAGCAATCAGCCCCAGCATTTT,CASSIRGHQASNQPQHF
-,TRBV28,TRBJ1-5,-,TGTGCCAGCAGTTTATGGGGGGGAGGTCAGCCCCAGCATTTT,CASSLWGGGQPQHF
-,TRBV7-2,TRBJ2-7,-,TGTGCCAGCAGTTTCCCCGGGACACCATCCTACGAGCAGTACTTC,CASSFPGTPSYEQYF
-,TRBV27,TRBJ2-3,-,TGTGCCAGCAGTCCGCCCCCCAACGCGGGGGCGGGCCGGTTGGGGCAGTATTTT,CASSPPPNAGAGRLGQYF
-,TRBV7-2,TRBJ1-5,TRBD1,TGTGCCAGCAGCTTTAACAGGGGGCGCCTTCAGCCCCAGCATTTT,CASSFNRGRLQPQHF
-,TRBV4-3,TRBJ2-3,-,TGCGCCAGCAGCCAAGATGGTCGGTACCCTAGCACAGATACGCAGTATTTT,CASSQDGRYPSTDTQYF
-,TRBV20-1,TRBJ1-2,-,TGCAGTGCTAGTCAGCGGAGGTATGGCTACACCTTC,CSASQRRYGYTF
once,TRBV27,TRBJ1-2,TRBD1,TGTGCCAGCAGTTCCCCGGGACAGGGGAACTATGGCTACACCTTC,CASSSPGQGNYGYTF
-,TRBV2,TRBJ2-6,TRBD1,TGTGCCAGCAGCCCCAGGGGGCCCTTCCCAGGGGCCAACGTCCTGACTTTC,CASSPRGPFPGANVLTF
-,TRBV6-5,TRBJ1-1,-,TGTGCCAGCAGTCCCCCGGGCCAATGGGGCCCTGAAGCTTTCTTT,CASSPPGQWGPEAFF
-,TRBV18,TRBJ2-3,-,TGTGCCAGCTCACCAGGGGCCTTCACAGATACGCAGTATTTT,CASSPGAFTDTQYF
-,TRBV11-2,TRBJ2-7,TRBD1,TGTGCCAGCAGCATACCGGGACAGGGGTATTACGAGCAGTACTTC,CASSIPGQGYYEQYF
-,TRBV9,TRBJ1-2,-,TGTGCCAGCAGCGTAGTTCCGTCTAACTATGGCTACACCTTC,CASSVVPSNYGYTF